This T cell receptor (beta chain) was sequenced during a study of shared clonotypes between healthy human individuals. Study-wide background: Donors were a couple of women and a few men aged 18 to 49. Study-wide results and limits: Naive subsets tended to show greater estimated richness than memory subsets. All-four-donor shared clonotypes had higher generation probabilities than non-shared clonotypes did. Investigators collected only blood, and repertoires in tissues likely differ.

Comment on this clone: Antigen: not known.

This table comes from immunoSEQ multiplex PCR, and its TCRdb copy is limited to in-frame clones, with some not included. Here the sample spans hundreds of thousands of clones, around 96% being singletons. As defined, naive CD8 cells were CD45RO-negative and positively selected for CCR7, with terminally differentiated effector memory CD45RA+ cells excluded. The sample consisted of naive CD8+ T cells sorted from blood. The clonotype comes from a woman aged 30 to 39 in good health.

Here the CDR3 reads CASTLGTASNQPQHF. The CDR3 bases are TGTGCCAGTACCTTAGGGACAGCTTCTAATCAGCCCCAGCATTTT. The chain has TRBV19 and TRBJ1-5; TRBD1 matches at 7 bases. The CDR3 runs to 15 residues. The trim removed 7 bases at V and 4 bases at J, leaving 10 bases unmatched. The germline V gene has CDR1 LNHDA and CDR2 SQIVND (reference sequence).